This T cell receptor beta chain stems from a study of T cell repertoires in cytomegalovirus infection. On the study more broadly: Well-studied HLA-B-restricted epitopes and recently identified HLA-C-restricted epitopes of CMV were both used in the study. Through public TCR beta signatures, both CMV infection and matching HLA type were indicated.

With regard to this clonotype: Its antigen is currently unknown.

TCRdb passed the reads through MiXCR, listing each CDR3 protein once. The top ten hold around 15% of the sample, which has approximately 910,000 distinct CDR3 sequences, approximately 32% seen once. Trimming pared 4 bases from V and 3 bases from J, leaving 13 bases between. This CDR3 contains 14 residues. CDR1 is PRHDT, CDR2 FYEKMQ, per germline (reference sequence). The chain is built from TRBV13 and TRBJ2-7; D is uncertain. Here the sequenced sample was cultured CD8+ T cells from PBMCs, taken from culture after CMV antigen stimulation. This TCR was sampled from a human donor in good health (CMV status not recorded). Some clones in this sample may be carry-over from other donors' samples. CDR3 in DNA: TGTGCCAGCAGCTCAGCTAACCTAGGCTACGAGCAGTACGTC. The encoded protein is CASSSANLGYEQYV.